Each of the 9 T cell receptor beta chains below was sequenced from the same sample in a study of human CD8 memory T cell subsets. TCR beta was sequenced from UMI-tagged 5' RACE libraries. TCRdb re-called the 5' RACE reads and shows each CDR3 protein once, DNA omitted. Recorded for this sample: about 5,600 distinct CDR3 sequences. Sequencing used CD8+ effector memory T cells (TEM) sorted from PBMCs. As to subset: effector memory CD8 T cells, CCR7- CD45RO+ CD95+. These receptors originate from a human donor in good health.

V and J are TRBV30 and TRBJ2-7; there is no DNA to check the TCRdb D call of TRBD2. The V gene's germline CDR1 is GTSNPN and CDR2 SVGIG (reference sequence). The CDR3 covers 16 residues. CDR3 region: CAWSPLGTSAFYEQYF.

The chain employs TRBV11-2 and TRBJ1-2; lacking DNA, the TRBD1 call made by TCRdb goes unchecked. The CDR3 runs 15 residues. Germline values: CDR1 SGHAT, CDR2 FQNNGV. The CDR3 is CASSATPRVNYGYTF.

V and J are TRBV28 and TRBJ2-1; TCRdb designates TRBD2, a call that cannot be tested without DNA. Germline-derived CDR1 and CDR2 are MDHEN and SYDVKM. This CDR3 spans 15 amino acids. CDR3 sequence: CASSPEAGGYNEQFF.

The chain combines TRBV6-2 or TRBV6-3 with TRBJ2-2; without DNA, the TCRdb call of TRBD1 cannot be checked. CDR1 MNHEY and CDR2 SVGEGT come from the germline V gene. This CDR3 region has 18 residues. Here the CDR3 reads CASSYSKSGTGTPGELFF.

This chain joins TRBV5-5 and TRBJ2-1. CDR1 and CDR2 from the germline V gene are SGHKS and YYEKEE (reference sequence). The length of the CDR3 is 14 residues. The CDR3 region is CASRFDPIDNEQFF.

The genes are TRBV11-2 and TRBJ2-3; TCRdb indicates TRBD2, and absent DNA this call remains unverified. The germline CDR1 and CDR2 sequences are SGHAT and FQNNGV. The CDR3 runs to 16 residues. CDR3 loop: CASSFIPDSSTDTQYF.

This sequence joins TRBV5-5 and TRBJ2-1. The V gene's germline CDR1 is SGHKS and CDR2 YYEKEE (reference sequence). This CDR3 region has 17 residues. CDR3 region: CASSLFFTQSSYNEQFF.

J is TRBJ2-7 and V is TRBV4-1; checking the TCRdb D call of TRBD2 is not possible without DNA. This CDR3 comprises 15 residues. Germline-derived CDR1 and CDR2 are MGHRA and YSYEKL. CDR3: CASSQDPSAVYEQYF.

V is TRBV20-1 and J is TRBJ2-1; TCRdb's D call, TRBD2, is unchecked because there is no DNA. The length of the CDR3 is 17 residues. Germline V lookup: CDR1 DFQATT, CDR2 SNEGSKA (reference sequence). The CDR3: CSATTSGGFLDDNEQFF.